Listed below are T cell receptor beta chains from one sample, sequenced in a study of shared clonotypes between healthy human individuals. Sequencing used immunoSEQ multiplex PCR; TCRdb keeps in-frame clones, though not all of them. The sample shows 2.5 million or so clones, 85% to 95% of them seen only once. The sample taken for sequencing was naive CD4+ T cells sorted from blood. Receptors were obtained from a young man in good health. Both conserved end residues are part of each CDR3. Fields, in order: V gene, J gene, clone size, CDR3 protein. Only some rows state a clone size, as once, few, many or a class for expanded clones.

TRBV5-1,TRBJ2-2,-,CASSGGQTNTGELFF
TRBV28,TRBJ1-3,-,CASSLLAGGSSGNTIYF
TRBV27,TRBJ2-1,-,CASSRGQGSFEQFF
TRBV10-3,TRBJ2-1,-,CAISGGLLAGAQFF
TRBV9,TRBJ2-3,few,CASSTWTSVTDTQYF
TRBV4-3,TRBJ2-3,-,CASSQDRTSGSTDTQYF
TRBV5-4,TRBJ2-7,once,CASSFSGGGAYEQYF
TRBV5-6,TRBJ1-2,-,CASSRGSGQGVRGYTF
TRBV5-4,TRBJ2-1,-,CASSLDGTPNEQFF
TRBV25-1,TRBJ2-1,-,CASSVASGYNEQFF
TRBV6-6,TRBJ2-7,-,CASSYSSGTSYEQYF
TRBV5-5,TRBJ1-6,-,CASSLGTDRANSPLHF
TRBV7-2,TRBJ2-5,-,CASSSLGFQETQYF
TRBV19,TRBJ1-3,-,CASSIHLQRNTIYF
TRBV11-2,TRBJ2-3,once,CASSLVGTGTFSTDTQYF
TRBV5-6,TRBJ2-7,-,CASSPLSSYEQYF
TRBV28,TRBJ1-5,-,CATNPAGLSNQPQHF
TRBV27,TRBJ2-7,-,CASSRPGGPSYEQYF
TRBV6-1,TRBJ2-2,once,CASRRDRANTGELFF
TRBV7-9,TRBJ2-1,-,CASTSGVSYNEQFF
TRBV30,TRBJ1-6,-,CAWSVRVSYNSPLHF
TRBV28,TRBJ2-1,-,CASSPGGSYNEQFF
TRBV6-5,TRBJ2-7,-,CASSRWTSGGREQYF
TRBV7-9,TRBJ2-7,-,CASSLEAQIYEQYF
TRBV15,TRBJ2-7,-,CATSRDHGGDSYEQYF
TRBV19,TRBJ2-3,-,CASSRNSGRFFGTDTQYF
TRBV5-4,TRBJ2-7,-,CASSLAGGFDEQYF
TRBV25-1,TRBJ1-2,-,CASSGQGNLGGYTF
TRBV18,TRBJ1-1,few,CASSSQGVGTEAFF
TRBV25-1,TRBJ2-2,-,CASSERGGGMGAGELFF
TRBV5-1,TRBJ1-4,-,CASSSGTGEMGNEKLFF
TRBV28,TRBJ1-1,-,CASTSPRGTEAFF
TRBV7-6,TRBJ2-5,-,CASSLVVTGQETQYF
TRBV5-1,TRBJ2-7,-,CASSSSGGVSYEQYF
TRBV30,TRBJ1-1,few,CAWTPGQVLSVTEAFF
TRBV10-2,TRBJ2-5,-,CASSELGAETQYF
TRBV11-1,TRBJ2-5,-,CASSSDREETQYF
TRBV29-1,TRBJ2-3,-,CSGRGSTDTQYF
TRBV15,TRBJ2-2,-,CATSRVLDVRANTGELFF
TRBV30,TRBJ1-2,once,CAWRQTGSTNYGYTF
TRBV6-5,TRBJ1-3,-,CASSQGNTIYF
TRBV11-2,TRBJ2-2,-,CASSPTGGPGELFF